The rows below give T cell receptor beta chains drawn from one sample of a study of blood T cell repertoires in COVID-19. Assay: immunoSEQ multiplex PCR; the TCRdb copy retains only in-frame clones and omits some. This table holds approximately 170,000 clones, about 91% found once. The sample consisted of PBMCs or T cells enriched from blood (not recorded which). The receptors were sampled from a woman aged 18-29 years who had recovered from COVID-19. The CDR3 runs from the conserved cysteine through the conserved F or W. The D gene is left open where the match is weak. The size field is filled for only some rows; it gives once, few, many or a size class.

d_gene: -
j_gene: TRBJ2-7
v_gene: TRBV28
abundance: -
CDR3aa: CASKQAFYEQYF
CDR3nt: TGTGCCAGCAAACAGGCGTTCTACGAGCAGTACTTC

d_gene: -
j_gene: TRBJ1-1
v_gene: TRBV4-3
abundance: -
CDR3aa: CASSQDGGIPYTEAFF
CDR3nt: TGCGCCAGCAGCCAAGATGGAGGGATTCCGTACACTGAAGCTTTCTTT

d_gene: TRBD1
j_gene: TRBJ1-1
v_gene: TRBV5-1
abundance: -
CDR3aa: CASSLGGTVEAFF
CDR3nt: TGCGCCAGCAGCTTGGGTGGGACAGTTGAAGCTTTCTTT

d_gene: -
j_gene: TRBJ1-1
v_gene: TRBV25-1
abundance: -
CDR3aa: CASRPSGPTEAFF
CDR3nt: TGTGCCAGCAGACCCTCAGGGCCCACTGAAGCTTTCTTT

d_gene: -
j_gene: TRBJ2-5
v_gene: TRBV5-1
abundance: -
CDR3aa: CASSEGGSGGGETQYF
CDR3nt: TGCGCCAGCAGCGAAGGCGGGAGTGGGGGCGGAGAGACCCAGTACTTC

d_gene: -
j_gene: TRBJ2-7
v_gene: TRBV28
abundance: -
CDR3aa: CASSLDLQRIGIEFGEQYF
CDR3nt: TGTGCCAGCAGTTTAGATCTGCAGAGGATCGGGATTGAATTCGGCGAGCAGTACTTC

d_gene: TRBD2
j_gene: TRBJ2-1
v_gene: TRBV4-1
abundance: -
CDR3aa: CASSQASTSGSDEQFF
CDR3nt: TGCGCCAGCAGCCAAGCTTCGACTAGCGGGAGCGATGAGCAGTTCTTC

d_gene: -
j_gene: TRBJ1-1
v_gene: TRBV20-1
abundance: -
CDR3aa: CSAPRVSEAFF
CDR3nt: TGCAGTGCTCCCAGGGTATCCGAAGCTTTCTTT

d_gene: TRBD2
j_gene: TRBJ2-7
v_gene: TRBV2
abundance: -
CDR3aa: CASSSGFSYEQYF
CDR3nt: TGTGCCAGTTCTAGCGGTTTTTCCTACGAGCAGTACTTC

d_gene: -
j_gene: TRBJ2-2
v_gene: TRBV9
abundance: -
CDR3aa: CASRRQANTGELFF
CDR3nt: TGTGCCAGCCGTCGACAGGCCAACACCGGGGAGCTGTTTTTT

d_gene: TRBD2
j_gene: TRBJ2-3
v_gene: TRBV4-3
abundance: -
CDR3aa: CASSQSRTSGVTDTQYF
CDR3nt: TGCGCCAGCAGCCAATCTCGGACTAGCGGGGTCACAGATACGCAGTATTTT

d_gene: TRBD2
j_gene: TRBJ2-3
v_gene: TRBV5-1
abundance: -
CDR3aa: CASSLTASGSSVDTQYF
CDR3nt: TGCGCCAGCAGCTTGACTGCTAGCGGGAGTAGTGTAGATACGCAGTATTTT

d_gene: -
j_gene: TRBJ1-2
v_gene: TRBV7-9
abundance: -
CDR3aa: CASSLRERQDQGHGGYTF
CDR3nt: TGTGCCAGCAGCTTACGGGAAAGACAGGACCAAGGACACGGTGGCTACACCTTC

d_gene: TRBD1
j_gene: TRBJ2-3
v_gene: TRBV19
abundance: -
CDR3aa: CASSTTLGTGEGTQYF
CDR3nt: TGTGCCAGTAGTACCACCCTCGGGACAGGGGAGGGTACGCAGTATTTT

d_gene: TRBD1
j_gene: TRBJ2-7
v_gene: TRBV11-1
abundance: -
CDR3aa: CASSSYDRGTWEQYF
CDR3nt: TGTGCCAGCAGCTCCTACGACAGGGGGACTTGGGAGCAGTACTTC

d_gene: -
j_gene: TRBJ1-5
v_gene: TRBV2
abundance: -
CDR3aa: CASSEGRGSQPQHF
CDR3nt: TGTGCCAGCAGTGAAGGTAGGGGTAGTCAGCCCCAGCATTTT

d_gene: TRBD1
j_gene: TRBJ1-3
v_gene: TRBV3-1/TRBV3-2
abundance: -
CDR3aa: CASSRRQGQGTIYF
CDR3nt: TGTGCCAGCAGCCGGCGACAGGGTCAGGGCACCATATATTTT

d_gene: TRBD1
j_gene: TRBJ1-2
v_gene: TRBV7-8
abundance: -
CDR3aa: CASSLNGGTGVSYGYTF
CDR3nt: TGTGCCAGCAGCTTAAACGGGGGGACAGGGGTCAGCTATGGCTACACCTTC

d_gene: -
j_gene: TRBJ1-5
v_gene: TRBV6-2/TRBV6-3
abundance: -
CDR3aa: CASSYSRDGTDWPQHF
CDR3nt: TGTGCCAGCAGTTACTCGAGGGACGGGACTGACTGGCCCCAGCATTTT

d_gene: -
j_gene: TRBJ1-2
v_gene: TRBV24-1
abundance: once
CDR3aa: CATSVALNYGYTF
CDR3nt: TGTGCCACCAGTGTAGCCCTGAACTATGGCTACACCTTC

d_gene: -
j_gene: TRBJ2-2
v_gene: TRBV27
abundance: few
CDR3aa: CASRTGDTGELFF
CDR3nt: TGTGCCAGCAGGACGGGGGACACCGGGGAGCTGTTTTTT

d_gene: -
j_gene: TRBJ2-3
v_gene: TRBV27
abundance: -
CDR3aa: CASSFSSGAQYF
CDR3nt: TGTGCCAGCAGCTTTTCGTCCGGGGCGCAGTATTTT

d_gene: -
j_gene: TRBJ2-7
v_gene: TRBV6-2/TRBV6-3
abundance: once
CDR3aa: CASSPPGYEQYF
CDR3nt: TGTGCCAGCAGCCCGCCGGGCTACGAGCAGTACTTC

d_gene: -
j_gene: TRBJ1-4
v_gene: TRBV4-2
abundance: -
CDR3aa: CASSQGDTRATNEKLFF
CDR3nt: TGTGCCAGCAGCCAAGGGGACACCCGCGCAACTAATGAAAAACTGTTTTTT

d_gene: -
j_gene: TRBJ2-7
v_gene: TRBV6-1
abundance: -
CDR3aa: CASSESLSYEQYF
CDR3nt: TGTGCCAGCAGTGAATCCCTCTCCTACGAGCAGTACTTC

d_gene: TRBD1
j_gene: TRBJ1-1
v_gene: TRBV7-6
abundance: -
CDR3aa: CASSSRYRGQNTEAFF
CDR3nt: TGTGCCAGCAGCAGCCGCTACAGGGGCCAGAACACTGAAGCTTTCTTT